The 2 T cell receptor beta chains below were found in one sample sequenced in a study of radiotherapy plus CTLA-4 blockade in lung cancer. The repertoire was sequenced with immunoSEQ multiplex PCR; TCRdb's copy has only in-frame clones and lacks some. The sample lists approximately 19,000 clones; more than 70% were seen once. The starting material was peripheral blood, obtained from a patient treated with radiotherapy plus ipilimumab. The receptors were gathered from a human donor with non-small cell lung cancer whose response to radiotherapy plus ipilimumab could not be evaluated.

The chain links TRBV4-1 to TRBJ1-2; D is perhaps TRBD1 (6 bases). The germline V and J ends were trimmed by 8 bases and 3 bases, with 10 bases remaining between them. The V gene's germline CDR1 is MGHRA and CDR2 YSYEKL. The CDR3 sequence is 12 residues long. The CDR3 loop is CASYAGDYGYTF. The CDR3 DNA reads TGCGCCAGCTACGCAGGGGACTATGGCTACACCTTC.

The J gene is TRBJ2-7, the V gene TRBV7-2; 12 bases are shared with TRBD2. Trimming cost V 5 bases and J 4 bases; bases outside gene matches: 12. Germline V lookup: CDR1 SGHTA, CDR2 FQGNSA. This CDR3 is 17 amino acids long. The CDR3 coding sequence is TGTGCCAGCAGCCTAGGGGCTAGCGGGAGGGGGCGGTACGAGCAGTACTTC. Amino acid sequence: CASSLGASGRGRYEQYF. The full variable domain, rest sourced from reference TRBV7-2 and TRBJ2-7, is GAGVSQSPSNKVTEKGKDVELRCDPISGHTALYWYRQSLGQGLEFLIYFQGNSAPDKSGLPSDRFSAERTGGSVSTLTIQRTQQEDSAVYLCASSLGASGRGRYEQYFGPGTRLTVT.